The 9 T cell receptor beta chains given below trace back to one sample, sequenced in a study of CD8+ T cells in alopecia areata. Once RNA had been extracted, it was reverse transcribed into cDNA to act as the sequencing template. This table comes from immunoSEQ multiplex PCR, and its TCRdb copy is limited to in-frame clones, with some not included. The sample holds 150,000 to 200,000 clones, about three fifths seen once. The treatment denotes: oral pan-JAK inhibitor, 5-10 mg twice daily. Sequencing used CD4+ T cells sorted from blood, obtained between weeks 47 and 50, from a patient treated with tofacitinib. These TCRs come from a human donor with alopecia areata.

This chain connects TRBV7-2 to TRBJ1-2; D remains unclear. CDR3 length: 12 amino acids. Per the germline V gene, CDR1 is SGHTA and CDR2 is FQGNSA. V lost 1 base and J 14 bases, leaving 14 bases between the germline ends. The chain's CDR3 is CASSLEGFGRTF. CDR3 in DNA: TGTGCCAGCAGCTTAGAAGGGTTTGGGCGGACCTTC.

The chain links TRBV25-1 to TRBJ1-1; weak D call: TRBD1 (5 bases). This CDR3 is built from 15 residues. CDR1 is MGHDK, CDR2 SYGVNS, per germline. V dropped 6 bases and J dropped 1 base, with 15 bases sitting between them. The CDR3 DNA sequence: TGTGCCAGCAGGGTGAGGGGAGTAGGGAACACTGAAGCTTTCTTT. This gives the protein CASRVRGVGNTEAFF.

This chain joins TRBV7-8 and TRBJ1-4, with D hard to call. The germline V and J ends were trimmed by 6 bases and 8 bases, with 19 bases remaining between them. Per the germline V gene, CDR1 is SGHVS and CDR2 is FQNEAQ. CDR3 length: 15 residues. CDR3 loop: CASRKRPQQGEKLFF. CDR3 nucleotide sequence: TGTGCCAGCAGGAAACGTCCCCAACAAGGGGAAAAACTGTTTTTT.

The chain recombines TRBV30 with TRBJ1-1, with D unclear. The ends were cut back, 3 bases at V and 1 base at J, with 9 bases in the middle. The CDR3 is 13 amino acids. Germline CDR1 and CDR2: GTSNPN and SVGIG (reference sequence). CDR3 bases: TGTGCCTGGAGCTCGCTAGCGAACACTGAAGCTTTCTTT. Encoded protein: CAWSSLANTEAFF.

This sequence joins TRBV29-1 and TRBJ2-3; 9 nucleotides match TRBD1. This CDR3 is built from 15 residues. Germline loops: CDR1 SQVTM, CDR2 ANQGSEA. J was trimmed by 4 bases and V by 5 bases; bases with no gene match: 10. CDR3 residues: CSVKGQGEVADTQYF. CDR3 nucleotide sequence: TGCAGCGTTAAGGGACAGGGTGAAGTTGCAGATACGCAGTATTTT.

The chain links TRBV11-2 to TRBJ2-3; unclear D gene. Germline CDR1 is SGHAT and CDR2 is FQNNGV. The CDR3 has 11 residues. The ends were cut back, 5 bases at V and 5 bases at J, with 5 bases in the middle. The CDR3 DNA is TGTGCCAGCAGCCCAGAAGATACGCAGTATTTT. This encodes CASSPEDTQYF.

The chain recombines TRBV29-1 with TRBJ2-3, with 8 positions matching TRBD1. The CDR3 extends over 15 amino acids. Germline CDR1 reads SQVTM; CDR2 reads ANQGSEA. The V and J ends lost 2 bases and 0 bases, in that order; junction bases with no gene match: 4. The CDR3 region is CSVELQGVSTDTQYF. In DNA, the CDR3 is TGCAGCGTTGAATTACAGGGGGTTAGCACAGATACGCAGTATTTT.

The chain carries TRBV14 and TRBJ1-6, with 7 bases lining up with TRBD1. The trim removed 2 bases at V and 6 bases at J, leaving 4 bases unmatched. CDR1 is SGHDN, CDR2 FVKESK, per germline. This CDR3 region has 15 residues. The CDR3 DNA follows: TGTGCCAGCAGCCAACAGGGGGGCGGTAATTCACCCCTCCACTTT. Translating it yields CASSQQGGGNSPLHF.

The V call is TRBV7-2, the J call TRBJ1-6; 7 nucleotides align to TRBD1. From germline, CDR1 is SGHTA and CDR2 FQGNSA. With 5 bases clipped from V and 8 bases from J, the junction kept 6 bases outside the gene matches. The CDR3 is made up of 14 amino acids. The CDR3 DNA sequence: TGTGCCAGCAGCCCAGGGGGGCGGGATTCACCCCTCCACTTT. It translates to CASSPGGRDSPLHF.